This is a list of T cell receptor beta chains from one sample in a study of T cells after yellow fever vaccination. Using its own MiXCR run on the 5' RACE reads, TCRdb lists one record per CDR3 protein. The sample has some 400,000 distinct CDR3 sequences, 15% to 20% seen once. The starting material was PBMCs, obtained before the yellow fever booster vaccination. These receptors originate from a man between 18 and 35 years old who received the YFV17D yellow fever vaccine. CDR3s include the opening cysteine and the closing phenylalanine or tryptophan. D genes are given only for firm matches. Only some rows state a clone size, as once, few, many or a class for expanded clones.

V	size	D	length	J	CDR3	DNA
TRBV5-1	NA	TRBD1	14	TRBJ2-3	CASSFGTGSDTQYF	TGCGCCAGCAGCTTCGGGACAGGGTCAGATACGCAGTATTTT
TRBV9	NA	TRBD1	16	TRBJ2-7	CASSTRDRGSPYEQYF	TGTGCCAGCAGCACCCGAGACAGGGGTTCGCCCTACGAGCAGTACTTC
TRBV18	few	NA	15	TRBJ2-5	CASSPPDRNQETQYF	TGTGCCAGCTCACCACCCGATCGCAACCAAGAGACCCAGTACTTC
TRBV14	NA	NA	13	TRBJ1-2	CASSQDRGLGYTF	TGTGCCAGCAGCCAAGATCGGGGGCTGGGCTACACCTTC
TRBV12-3/TRBV12-4	few	NA	16	TRBJ1-3	CAANSRRGTLGDTIYF	TGTGCCGCCAACTCGCGGCGGGGGACCCTTGGAGACACCATATATTTT
TRBV5-1	many	NA	15	TRBJ1-2	CASSTGTVPSYGYTF	TGCGCCAGCAGCACCGGGACCGTTCCCTCCTATGGCTACACCTTC
TRBV3-1	few	NA	14	TRBJ1-5	CASSPYDSNQPQHF	TGTGCCAGCAGCCCCTATGATAGCAATCAGCCCCAGCATTTT
TRBV18	few	TRBD1	17	TRBJ1-5	CASSPRNRGLSNHPQHF	TGTGCCAGCTCACCACGTAACAGGGGGCTTAGCAATCATCCCCAGCATTTT
TRBV7-2	NA	NA	13	TRBJ1-1	CASSLDKNTEAFF	TGTGCCAGCAGCCTGGACAAGAACACTGAAGCTTTCTTT
TRBV5-1	NA	NA	14	TRBJ1-5	CASSLGRDPQPQHF	TGCGCCAGCAGCTTGGGGAGGGACCCCCAGCCCCAGCATTTT
TRBV9	few	NA	15	TRBJ1-4	CASSEGPQTVQKLFF	TGTGCCAGCAGCGAGGGCCCCCAGACAGTTCAAAAACTGTTTTTT
TRBV6-2/TRBV6-3	few	NA	15	TRBJ1-2	CASIKGSATSYGYTF	TGTGCCAGCATAAAGGGATCTGCAACTTCCTATGGCTACACCTTC
TRBV27	NA	NA	11	TRBJ2-7	CARSTGIEQYF	TGTGCCCGCAGCACAGGAATCGAGCAGTACTTC
TRBV7-2	many	TRBD2	14	TRBJ2-5	CASSTGLAYETQYF	TGTGCCAGCAGCACCGGACTAGCGTATGAGACCCAGTACTTC
TRBV5-4	NA	TRBD2	15	TRBJ2-3	CASSRGAGTTDTQYF	TGTGCCAGCAGCAGAGGAGCGGGGACCACAGATACGCAGTATTTT
TRBV19	NA	TRBD1	14	TRBJ1-1	CASSWDTGGTEAFF	TGTGCCAGTAGTTGGGATACAGGGGGCACTGAAGCTTTCTTT
TRBV3-1	NA	NA	14	TRBJ2-2	CASSQGARAGELFF	TGTGCCAGCAGCCAAGGGGCCCGGGCCGGGGAGCTGTTTTTT